Below, 16 T cell receptor beta chains from the same sample are listed, as sequenced in a study of cytomegalovirus exposure and HLA in healthy donors. PCR primers comprised 60 Vbeta and 13 Jbeta primers. Measured with immunoSEQ multiplex PCR; TCRdb has only the in-frame clones, and not every one. The sample lists about 150,000 clones; approximately 81% were seen once. Sequenced material: PBMCs. The receptors shown here come from a boy younger than 10 in good health and CMV-seronegative.

The chain employs TRBV6-5 and TRBJ1-2; a possible D gene is TRBD1 (5 bases). CDR1 is MNHEY and CDR2 is SVGAGI in the germline V gene. CDR3 length: 12 residues. V was cut by 7 bases and J by 5 bases, with 11 bases left in between. CDR3 bases: TGTGCCAGCATCGGCCGGGGGTATGGCTACACCTTC. It is translated as CASIGRGYGYTF.

CDR3 protein: CSVRNVVVPFITNEKLFF. In DNA, the CDR3 is TGCAGCGTGAGGAACGTTGTGGTGCCGTTCATCACTAATGAAAAACTGTTTTTT. The chain is built from TRBV29-1 and TRBJ1-4; D is ambiguous. Trimming stripped 6 bases from V and 2 bases from J, with 25 bases between. The CDR3 has 18 residues. Germline CDR1 reads SQVTM; CDR2 reads ANQGSEA. Variable domain in full (rest from reference TRBV29-1 and TRBJ1-4): SAVISQKPSRDICQRGTSLTIQCQVDSQVTMMFWYRQQPGQSLTLIATANQGSEATYESGFVIDKFPISRPNLTFSTLTVSNMSPEDSSIYLCSVRNVVVPFITNEKLFFGSGTQLSVL.

V is TRBV7-9 and J is TRBJ1-1; 8 nucleotides agree with TRBD1. J lost 4 bases, V lost 5 bases, and 9 bases had no gene match. This CDR3 has 15 residues. The germline V gene has CDR1 SEHNR and CDR2 FQNEAQ (reference sequence). The CDR3 DNA follows: TGTGCCAGCAGCCTACATCAGGGGGCCGGCACTGAAGCTTTCTTT. Amino acids: CASSLHQGAGTEAFF. Filled out from reference TRBV7-9 and TRBJ1-1, the complete variable domain reads DTGVSQNPRHKITKRGQNVTFRCDPISEHNRLYWYRQTLGQGPEFLTYFQNEAQLEKSRLLSDRFSAERPKGSFSTLEIQRTEQGDSAMYLCASSLHQGAGTEAFFGQGTRLTVV.

This chain uses TRBV10-3 with TRBJ1-4; the D gene is possibly TRBD1 (6 bases). Trimming stripped 0 bases from V and 8 bases from J, with 16 bases between. Germline CDR1 is ENHRY and CDR2 is SYGVKD. This CDR3 region has 16 residues. The CDR3 nucleotides read TGTGCCATCAGTGAGTCGATGGGGGCGCGAACCGAAAAACTGTTTTTT. Its protein is CAISESMGARTEKLFF.

The V and J genes are TRBV28 and TRBJ2-1, with 10 bases aligning to TRBD1. Germline-derived CDR1 and CDR2 are MDHEN and SYDVKM. CDR3 length equals 16 residues. The J segment lost 5 bases and the V segment lost 1 base, leaving 5 bases of the junction unmatched. The CDR3 sequence is CASSLLAGTGDNEQFF. The CDR3 nucleotides are TGTGCCAGCAGTTTATTGGCCGGGACAGGGGACAATGAGCAGTTCTTC.

This sequence joins TRBV5-1 and TRBJ2-1; D is possibly TRBD1 (6 bases). V gave up 3 bases and J gave up 5 bases, with 15 bases separating them. From germline, CDR1 is SGHRS and CDR2 YFSETQ. The CDR3 extends over 15 amino acids. This chain's CDR3 is CASSSTGRSNNEQFF. The CDR3 region has the DNA TGCGCCAGCAGCTCGACAGGCCGGTCCAACAATGAGCAGTTCTTC.

CDR3 nucleotides: TGTGCCAGCAGCCAAGGGATGGGATTAGCGGAGGCCCAAGAGACCCAGTACTTC. This sequence encodes CASSQGMGLAEAQETQYF. The chain combines TRBV4-2 with TRBJ2-5; TRBD2 is a possible D gene (6 bases). Germline V gene sequence: CDR1 LGHNA, CDR2 YNFKEQ. The CDR3 has 18 amino acids. V lost 1 base and J lost 1, with 19 bases in between.

The chain couples TRBV28 to TRBJ1-1, with a weak D call TRBD1 (5 bases). The V gene lost 3 bases and the J gene lost 0 bases, with 5 bases spanning the gap. Germline values: CDR1 MDHEN, CDR2 SYDVKM. This CDR3 comprises 13 residues. CDR3: CASSFRVNTEAFF. DNA of the CDR3: TGTGCCAGCAGTTTCAGGGTGAACACTGAAGCTTTCTTT.

This chain connects TRBV30 to TRBJ2-5, with 7 bases aligning to TRBD1. J lost 3 bases, V lost 5 bases, and 6 bases had no gene match. The germline V gene has CDR1 GTSNPN and CDR2 SVGIG (reference sequence). This CDR3 region has 13 residues. The DNA for the CDR3 is TGTGCCTGGGCCAGACAGGGAAAAGAGACCCAGTACTTC. Translating gives CAWARQGKETQYF.

The chain combines TRBV5-1 with TRBJ2-3; 8 nucleotides agree with TRBD2. Germline CDR1 is SGHRS and CDR2 is YFSETQ. V lost 1 base and J lost 6; bases outside the gene matches: 10. The CDR3 is 16 amino acids. The CDR3: CASSLSGRGGKDTQYF. The CDR3 DNA reads TGCGCCAGCAGCTTGAGTGGCCGGGGGGGAAAGGATACGCAGTATTTT. The full variable domain, its missing parts supplied by reference TRBV5-1 and TRBJ2-3, is KAGVTQTPRYLIKTRGQQVTLSCSPISGHRSVSWYQQTPGQGLQFLFEYFSETQRNKGNFPGRFSGRQFSNSRSEMNVSTLELGDSALYLCASSLSGRGGKDTQYFGPGTRLTVL.

This clone was seen more than once but under ten times. The gene calls are TRBV5-1 and TRBJ1-1; the match to TRBD1 covers 11 bases. Trimming removed 4 bases from V and 5 bases from J; junction bases left unmatched: 4. CDR3 size: 14 residues. The V gene's germline CDR1 is SGHRS and CDR2 YFSETQ. CDR3 coding DNA: TGCGCCAGCAGCGGGACAGGGGGACGGACTGAAGCTTTCTTT. Residues: CASSGTGGRTEAFF.

The chain recombines TRBV2 with TRBJ2-7; TRBD1 aligns across 8 bases. The CDR3 contains 13 residues. Trimming at V came to 4 bases and at J to 4 bases, leaving 3 bases not matched to a gene. The germline V gene has CDR1 SNHLY and CDR2 FYNNEI. CDR3 protein: CASSGTGSYEQYF. For the CDR3, the DNA is TGTGCCAGCAGTGGGACAGGGTCTTACGAGCAGTACTTC.

The chain has TRBV11-2 and TRBJ1-2, with TRBD1 matching over 9 bases. Germline V lookup: CDR1 SGHAT, CDR2 FQNNGV. The trim removed 4 bases at V and 4 bases at J, leaving 7 bases unmatched. The CDR3 sequence is 15 residues long. Here the CDR3 reads CASSSPGQGPYGYTF. DNA of the CDR3: TGTGCCAGCAGCTCGCCTGGACAGGGGCCCTATGGCTACACCTTC.

This chain uses TRBV19 with TRBJ2-7; 7 nucleotides match TRBD2. Germline CDR1 is LNHDA and CDR2 is SQIVND (reference sequence). The junction had 4 bases not matched to a gene; V was cut back by 4 bases and J by 1 base. CDR3 length: 14 residues. The CDR3, as DNA: TGTGCCAGTAGTACCCGGGGGGAATCCTACGAGCAGTACTTC. It yields the protein CASSTRGESYEQYF.

The J gene is TRBJ2-6, the V gene TRBV13, with 8 bases fitting TRBD2. V lost 7 bases and J lost 2; bases outside the gene matches: 10. The CDR3 has 17 residues. Germline assignment: CDR1 PRHDT and CDR2 FYEKMQ (reference sequence). CDR3 loop: CASTRFGGGTGANVLTF. The DNA for the CDR3 is TGTGCCAGCACCCGCTTCGGGGGGGGAACTGGGGCCAACGTCCTGACTTTC. The entire variable domain, with the rest obtained from reference TRBV13 and TRBJ2-6, is as follows: AAGVIQSPRHLIKEKRETATLKCYPIPRHDTVYWYQQGPGQDPQFLISFYEKMQSDKGSIPDRFSAQQFSDYHSELNMSSLELGDSALYFCASTRFGGGTGANVLTFGAGSRLTVL.

This chain links TRBV4-3 with TRBJ2-1; D is uncertain. V dropped 4 bases and J dropped 3 bases, with 10 bases sitting between them. The CDR3 loop spans 14 amino acids. CDR1 LGHNA and CDR2 YSLEER come from the germline V gene. The CDR3 coding sequence is TGCGCCAGCAGCCTGACCACGGGCTACAATGAGCAGTTCTTC. Translating it yields CASSLTTGYNEQFF.